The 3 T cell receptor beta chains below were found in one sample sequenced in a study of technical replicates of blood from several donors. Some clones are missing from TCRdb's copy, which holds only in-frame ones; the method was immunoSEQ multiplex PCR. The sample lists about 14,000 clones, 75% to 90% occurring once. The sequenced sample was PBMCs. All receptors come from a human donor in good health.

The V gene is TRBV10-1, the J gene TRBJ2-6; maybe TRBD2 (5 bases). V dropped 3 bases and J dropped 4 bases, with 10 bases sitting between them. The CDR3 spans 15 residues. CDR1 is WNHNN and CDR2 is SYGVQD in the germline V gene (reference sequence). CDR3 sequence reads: CASSDRGKGANVLTF. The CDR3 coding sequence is TGCGCCAGCAGTGATCGGGGTAAAGGGGCCAACGTCCTGACTTTC.

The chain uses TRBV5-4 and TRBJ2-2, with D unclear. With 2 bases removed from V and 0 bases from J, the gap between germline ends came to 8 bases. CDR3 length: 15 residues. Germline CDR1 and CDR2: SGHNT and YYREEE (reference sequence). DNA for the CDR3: TGTGCCAGCAGCTTCCGGCAGGCGAACACCGGGGAGCTGTTTTTT. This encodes CASSFRQANTGELFF. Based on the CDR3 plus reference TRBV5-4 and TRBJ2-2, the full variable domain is ETGVTQSPTHLIKTRGQQVTLRCSSQSGHNTVSWYQQALGQGPQFIFQYYREEENGRGNFPPRFSGLQFPNYSSELNVNALELDDSALYLCASSFRQANTGELFFGEGSRLTVL.

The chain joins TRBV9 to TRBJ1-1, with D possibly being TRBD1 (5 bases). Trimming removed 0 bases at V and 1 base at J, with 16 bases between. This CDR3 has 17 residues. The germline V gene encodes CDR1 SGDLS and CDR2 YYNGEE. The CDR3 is CASSVDYRQTGNTEAFF. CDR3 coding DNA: TGTGCCAGCAGCGTAGACTACAGGCAAACGGGGAACACTGAAGCTTTCTTT.